These 4 T cell receptor beta chains were all obtained from the same sample, sequenced in a study of blood T cells in healthy people across ages. PCR was performed a second time for about 7 to 11 cycles using a sample-barcoded 5' primer and a J-beta primer mix. TCRdb independently ran MiXCR on the 5' RACE reads; one entry per CDR3 protein. The sample carries around 1,500,000 distinct CDR3 sequences, roughly 28% recorded once. Sequenced material: blood. Every receptor here comes from a young woman in good health.

J is TRBJ2-3 and V is TRBV7-2; D might be TRBD1 (6 bases). CDR1 and CDR2 from the germline V gene are SGHTA and FQGNSA. V was cut by 7 bases and J by 1 base, with 15 bases left in between. The CDR3 sequence is 15 residues long. The CDR3 nucleotides are TGTGCCAGCATCCCGGGACACACAGGCACAGATACGCAGTATTTT. Amino acids: CASIPGHTGTDTQYF.

This clonotype was seen many times. The rearrangement uses TRBV10-2 and TRBJ2-7; TRBD2 matches 9 bases. The CDR3 runs to 17 residues. V was pared by 6 bases and J by 2 bases, with 14 bases of the junction left unmatched. Germline CDR1 is WSHSY and CDR2 is SAAADI. The CDR3 DNA reads as TGCGCCAGCAGCGGTAGCGGGGGCCCGACAAACCCCTACGAGCAGTACTTC. Protein product: CASSGSGGPTNPYEQYF.

In its sample, this clonotype was seen a few times. The chain links TRBV5-1 to TRBJ1-1; 8 bases are a match to TRBD1. The germline V gene has CDR1 SGHRS and CDR2 YFSETQ. Losses at the gene ends were 4 bases for V and 3 bases for J; bases not matched to a gene: 11. The CDR3 covers 16 residues. For the CDR3, the DNA is TGCGCCAGCAGCACCTCCCCACAGGACAGGGACACTGAAGCTTTCTTT. Protein product: CASSTSPQDRDTEAFF.

The V and J genes are TRBV12-3 or TRBV12-4 and TRBJ1-5; D unresolved. CDR3 size: 12 residues. Trimming removed 6 bases from V and 4 bases from J, with 7 bases in between. The CDR3 DNA sequence: TGTGCCAGCAGAGGTTGGAATCAGCCCCAGCATTTT. As protein: CASRGWNQPQHF.